This passage covers 26 T cell receptor beta chains from one sample sequenced in a study of blood T cell repertoires in COVID-19 (dated by TCRdb to the early 2020s). Receptors were amplified or captured by the immunoSEQ multiplex PCR assay. Sourced from immuneACCESS, this table was stored by TCRdb with only in-frame sequences that have V and J called. A share of the clones is absent; for the studies checked, an unresolved V gene accounts for under half, and the remainder has no known explanation. The sample profile shows over 400,000 clones; about 88% of them were found once. Approximately 8% of the sample is in the top ten clones. Source material: PBMCs or T cells enriched from blood (not recorded which). These receptors originate from a woman in her fifties or sixties who had recovered from COVID-19.

The J gene is TRBJ2-2, the V gene TRBV2; D is ambiguous. Deletions cut 5 bases from V and 3 bases from J, with 4 bases between. CDR1 and CDR2 from the germline V gene are SNHLY and FYNNEI. The CDR3 is made up of 12 amino acids. The CDR3 is CASSLYTGELFF. CDR3 nucleotide sequence: TGTGCCAGCAGTCTTTACACCGGGGAGCTGTTTTTT.

The genes are TRBV27 and TRBJ1-5, with 10 bases matching TRBD1. V dropped 9 bases and J dropped 3; count of bases not matched to a gene: 14. The CDR3 runs to 17 residues. The V gene's germline CDR1 is MNHEY and CDR2 SMNVEV (reference sequence). The CDR3 protein is CARPIGGQGPYNQPQHF. The CDR3 nucleotides read TGTGCCAGGCCTATTGGGGGACAGGGGCCCTACAATCAGCCCCAGCATTTT.

The chain links TRBV5-8 to TRBJ1-1; perhaps TRBD1 as D (5 bases). Germline assignment: CDR1 SGHTS and CDR2 YDEGEE. The ends were cut back, 4 bases at V and 7 bases at J, with 20 bases in the middle. The CDR3 is made up of 15 amino acids. The CDR3 sequence is CASSPGARVAGEAFF. The CDR3 coding sequence is TGTGCCAGCAGCCCTGGGGCAAGGGTTGCTGGTGAAGCTTTCTTT.

The chain links TRBV27 to TRBJ1-1; 10 positions agree with TRBD1. Germline CDR1 MNHEY, CDR2 SMNVEV (reference sequence). The V segment lost 6 bases and the J segment 4 bases; nucleotides outside the gene matches: 5. The CDR3 consists of 14 residues. The CDR3 DNA reads TGTGCCAGCAGGACAGGGGGCGTTGGCACTGAAGCTTTCTTT. This gives the protein CASRTGGVGTEAFF.

The chain employs TRBV14 and TRBJ2-7, with 11 bases lining up with TRBD2. The CDR3 totals 18 residues. Germline-derived CDR1 and CDR2 are SGHDN and FVKESK. V was pared by 3 bases and J by 5 bases, with 15 bases of the junction left unmatched. CDR3 residues: CASSHSPPLSGGAHEQYF. In DNA, the CDR3 is TGTGCCAGCAGCCATTCCCCCCCCCTTAGCGGGGGGGCCCACGAGCAGTACTTC.

The chain couples TRBV4-2 to TRBJ2-3; 10 bases are shared with TRBD2. The CDR3 is 15 residues long. Germline trimming cut 6 bases from V and 0 bases from J; bases unmatched to any gene: 3. Germline V gene lookup returns CDR1 LGHNA and CDR2 YNFKEQ. The CDR3 is CASRVAGGSTDTQYF. The CDR3 DNA reads as TGTGCCAGCAGGGTAGCGGGGGGAAGCACAGATACGCAGTATTTT.

The V call is TRBV19, the J call TRBJ1-6; D uncertain. Between the trimmed V and J ends, which lost 4 bases and 6 bases, there was a span of 7 bases. Germline V gene data show CDR1 as LNHDA and CDR2 as SQIVND (reference sequence). The CDR3 loop spans 13 amino acids. CDR3 protein: CASSTTFNSPLHF. CDR3 nucleotide sequence: TGTGCCAGTAGTACAACTTTTAATTCACCCCTCCACTTT.

This chain joins TRBV5-6 and TRBJ1-1; D not resolved. V was cut by 0 bases and J by 0 bases, with 21 bases left in between. Germline V gene sequence: CDR1 SGHDT, CDR2 YYEEEE. The CDR3 is 19 residues long. In DNA form, the CDR3 reads TGTGCCAGCAGCTTGGAAGTATTTAAAGGTCCAGGATTGAACACTGAAGCTTTCTTT. Translation: CASSLEVFKGPGLNTEAFF.

The rearrangement joins TRBV6-5 to TRBJ1-5, with 8 positions matching TRBD1. Unmatched junction bases numbered 5, after V lost 7 bases and J lost 6 bases. Germline values: CDR1 MNHEY, CDR2 SVGAGI. This CDR3 region has 13 residues. The CDR3 loop reads CASTKDRGQPQHF. The CDR3 nucleotides read TGTGCCAGCACGAAAGACAGGGGTCAGCCCCAGCATTTT.

This sequence joins TRBV24-1 and TRBJ2-5; D unresolved. The germline CDR1 and CDR2 sequences are KGHDR and SFDVKD. The length of the CDR3 is 12 residues. Trimming cost V 5 bases and J 1 base, with 4 bases left between them. CDR3 coding DNA: TGTGCCACCAGTGCCGGCCAAGAGACCCAGTACTTC. Amino acids: CATSAGQETQYF.

This sequence joins TRBV6-5 and TRBJ2-7; 8 positions agree with TRBD1. CDR1 is MNHEY, CDR2 SVGAGI, per germline. The CDR3 spans 13 residues. V lost 6 bases to trimming and J lost 1 base; unmatched junction nucleotides: 2. CDR3 protein: CASRQGVSYEQYF. CDR3 nucleotides: TGTGCCAGCAGACAGGGGGTTTCCTACGAGCAGTACTTC.

This chain connects TRBV27 to TRBJ2-7; the match to TRBD1 covers 10 bases. The CDR3 extends over 17 amino acids. V shed 1 base and J 1 base; nucleotides not matched to a gene: 7. CDR1 and CDR2 (germline): MNHEY, SMNVEV (reference sequence). CDR3 nucleotides: TGTGCCAGCAGTTTATTACCCGGGACAGGGGTATCCTACGAGCAGTACTTC. Amino acid sequence: CASSLLPGTGVSYEQYF.

The chain combines TRBV28 with TRBJ1-4; TRBD1 is a possible D gene (6 bases). The germline V gene has CDR1 MDHEN and CDR2 SYDVKM. This CDR3 comprises 15 residues. The V and J ends lost 4 bases and 6 bases respectively, with 15 bases between them. The CDR3 spells CASSSPGEGDEKLFF. In nucleotides, the CDR3 is TGTGCCAGCAGTTCACCAGGGGAAGGTGATGAAAAACTGTTTTTT.

The chain joins TRBV11-2 to TRBJ1-1, with TRBD1 as a possible D gene (5 bases). Deletions cut 4 bases from V and 0 bases from J, with 9 bases between. Germline CDR1 reads SGHAT; CDR2 reads FQNNGV. The CDR3 totals 14 residues. CDR3 in DNA: TGTGCCAGCAGCTCCAGGGTTCTGAACACTGAAGCTTTCTTT. Translating it yields CASSSRVLNTEAFF.

The V call is TRBV12-3 or TRBV12-4, the J call TRBJ1-2; tentatively, D is TRBD1 (5 bases). Trimming pared 6 bases from V and 6 bases from J, leaving 11 bases between. This CDR3 region has 12 residues. The CDR3 DNA sequence: TGTGCCAGCAGGTTTAGGGGTGATGGCTACACCTTC. Its protein product is CASRFRGDGYTF.

CDR3 DNA sequence: TGTGCCAGCAGTGAGCCGCAGGGGCTCCTTAGGGCCCTCCACTTT. It translates to CASSEPQGLLRALHF. The V and J genes are TRBV6-1 and TRBJ1-6, with TRBD1 as a possible D gene (6 bases). The CDR3 runs to 15 residues. Germline CDR1 is MNHNS and CDR2 is SASEGT. Trimming took 3 bases from V and 14 from J, leaving 20 bases between them.

This clone turned up a few times. This chain joins TRBV3-1 (or the pseudogene TRBV3-2) and TRBJ1-1; tentatively, D is TRBD1 (5 bases). The germline V and J ends were trimmed by 8 bases and 2 bases, with 15 bases remaining between them. This CDR3 has 14 amino acids. Germline CDR1 LGHDT, CDR2 YNNKEL (reference sequence). This chain's CDR3 is CASSTGSPNTEAFF. The CDR3, as DNA: TGTGCCAGCTCCACAGGCAGCCCTAACACTGAAGCTTTCTTT.

The chain recombines TRBV7-2 with TRBJ1-6, with D possibly TRBD1 on 5 matching bases. This CDR3 has 17 amino acids. The V and J ends lost 3 bases and 0 bases respectively, with 12 bases between them. Germline V gene sequence: CDR1 SGHTA, CDR2 FQGNSA. The CDR3 sequence: CASSFKTDGSYNSPLHF. The DNA for the CDR3 is TGTGCCAGCAGCTTCAAGACAGATGGCTCCTATAATTCACCCCTCCACTTT.

The chain has TRBV24-1 and TRBJ1-6; D is unclear. CDR3 length: 14 amino acids. The ends were cut back, 2 bases at V and 6 bases at J, with 7 bases in the middle. Germline loops: CDR1 KGHDR, CDR2 SFDVKD. The CDR3 nucleotides read TGTGCCACCAGTGATTCGGGGAGTAATTCACCCCTCCACTTT. It encodes CATSDSGSNSPLHF.

This rearrangement joins TRBV30 to TRBJ2-2, with a possible D match to TRBD2 (6 bases). Trimming pared 3 bases from V and 1 base from J, leaving 15 bases between. This CDR3 spans 16 amino acids. Germline V CDR1 and CDR2: GTSNPN, SVGIG (reference sequence). CDR3 bases: TGTGCCTGGAGCCCCCTAGCGCAGGGGAACACCGGGGAGCTGTTTTTT. The encoded protein is CAWSPLAQGNTGELFF.

The chain couples TRBV5-3 to TRBJ1-6; 7 positions match TRBD1. TRBV5-3 is recorded as an ORF, its role being uncertain. The junction had 8 bases not matched to a gene; V was cut back by 0 bases and J by 8 bases. The CDR3 runs to 16 residues. This CDR3 reads CARSLGGTVLHSPLHF. The CDR3 DNA sequence: TGTGCCAGAAGCTTGGGGGGGACAGTTTTACATTCACCCCTCCACTTT.

V is TRBV11-2 and J is TRBJ1-2; 7 bases are shared with TRBD1. After removal of 6 bases from V and 5 bases from J, the junction contained 18 bases not matched to a gene. The germline V gene encodes CDR1 SGHAT and CDR2 FQNNGV. CDR3 size: 17 residues. The CDR3 loop reads CASRPLRDSDPFYGYTF. CDR3 in DNA: TGTGCCAGCAGACCTCTCCGGGACAGTGATCCTTTTTATGGCTACACCTTC.

V usage is TRBV27 and J usage is TRBJ2-6; 9 positions match TRBD1. This CDR3 has 17 amino acids. Germline V gives CDR1 MNHEY, CDR2 SMNVEV (reference sequence). Unmatched junction bases numbered 6, after V lost 6 bases and J lost 0 bases. The CDR3 bases are TGTGCCAGCAGCCCGGGACAGGGAGTCTCTGGGGCCAACGTCCTGACTTTC. Amino acid sequence: CASSPGQGVSGANVLTF. The full variable domain, completed using reference TRBV27 and TRBJ2-6, is EAQVTQNPRYLITVTGKKLTVTCSQNMNHEYMSWYRQDPGLGLRQIYYSMNVEVTDKGDVPEGYKVSRKEKRNFPLILESPSPNQTSLYFCASSPGQGVSGANVLTFGAGSRLTVL.

This CDR3 reads CAIRLGVNYGYTF. The CDR3 bases are TGTGCCATCAGGCTAGGAGTCAACTATGGCTACACCTTC. The rearrangement joins TRBV10-3 to TRBJ1-2; D unclear. The germline CDR1 and CDR2 sequences are ENHRY and SYGVKD. The CDR3 has 13 amino acids. V lost 6 bases and J 2 bases, leaving 10 bases between the germline ends.

This chain joins TRBV5-1 and TRBJ2-3; D may be TRBD2 (7 bases). From germline, CDR1 is SGHRS and CDR2 YFSETQ. CDR3 length: 16 residues. V shed 3 bases and J shed 3 bases, with 17 bases lying between them. CDR3 DNA: TGCGCCAGCAGCTCCTTTGGGGGGGCAGGGACAGATACGCAGTATTTT. It codes for CASSSFGGAGTDTQYF. The complete variable domain, with remaining parts taken from reference TRBV5-1 and TRBJ2-3, reads KAGVTQTPRYLIKTRGQQVTLSCSPISGHRSVSWYQQTPGQGLQFLFEYFSETQRNKGNFPGRFSGRQFSNSRSEMNVSTLELGDSALYLCASSSFGGAGTDTQYFGPGTRLTVL.

The rearrangement uses TRBV2 and TRBJ2-1, with 9 bases that match TRBD1. The V gene end was trimmed by 4 bases and the J gene end by 4 bases; junction bases not matched to a gene: 8. This CDR3 has 16 residues. CDR1 is SNHLY, CDR2 FYNNEI, per germline. The CDR3 sequence is CASSVGQGSGYNEQFF. DNA for the CDR3: TGTGCCAGCAGTGTGGGACAGGGATCTGGTTACAATGAGCAGTTCTTC.